Presented here are 13 T cell receptor beta chains from one specimen sequenced in a study of cytomegalovirus exposure and HLA in healthy donors. The PCR was carried out with 60 Vbeta primers and 13 Jbeta primers. Sequenced by immunoSEQ multiplex PCR; TCRdb stores in-frame clones only, minus some. The sample has approximately 97,000 clones, 60% to 80% seen once. Sequenced: PBMCs. Every receptor here comes from a male donor in good health and CMV-seropositive.

The V and J genes are TRBV4-2 and TRBJ2-7; TRBD2 agrees at 11 bases. This CDR3 comprises 14 residues. Trimming cost V 4 bases and J 6 bases; bases outside gene matches: 5. From germline, CDR1 is LGHNA and CDR2 YNFKEQ. CDR3 sequence reads: CASSLFSGRGEQYF. CDR3 DNA sequence: TGTGCCAGCAGCCTCTTTAGCGGGAGGGGCGAGCAGTACTTC.

The V call is TRBV30, the J call TRBJ2-7; possibly TRBD2 for D (5 bases). Germline loops: CDR1 GTSNPN, CDR2 SVGIG (reference sequence). Trimming took 2 bases from V and 9 from J, leaving 14 bases between them. CDR3 length: 12 amino acids. The CDR3 sequence: CAWSRGQVLQYF. The CDR3 coding sequence is TGTGCCTGGAGTCGGGGTCAGGTACTGCAGTACTTC.

V usage is TRBV4-3 and J usage is TRBJ2-7, with D maybe TRBD2 (5 bases). The CDR3 is 15 residues long. Germline loops: CDR1 LGHNA, CDR2 YSLEER. V was trimmed by 0 bases and J by 2 bases, leaving 11 bases between them. CDR3 amino acids: CASSQENRGPYEQYF. DNA for the CDR3: TGCGCCAGCAGCCAAGAGAATCGGGGTCCCTACGAGCAGTACTTC.

The chain has TRBV30 and TRBJ2-3; 10 bases map to TRBD2. The CDR3 is 12 amino acids. The V segment lost 7 bases and the J segment 5 bases; nucleotides outside the gene matches: 3. CDR1 and CDR2 from the germline V gene are GTSNPN and SVGIG (reference sequence). CDR3 residues: CASSGRGDTQYF. The CDR3 DNA follows: TGTGCCTCTAGCGGGAGAGGAGATACGCAGTATTTT.

The chain combines TRBV5-1 with TRBJ2-2; D is uncertain. This CDR3 is built from 13 residues. Trimming removed 4 bases from V and 7 bases from J, with 11 bases in between. Germline CDR1 and CDR2: SGHRS and YFSETQ. CDR3 amino acids: CASSLPVVGELFF. CDR3 nucleotides: TGCGCCAGCAGCCTGCCGGTTGTCGGGGAGCTGTTTTTT.

The chain couples TRBV10-3 to TRBJ2-7, with 7 bases fitting TRBD1. With V trimmed by 11 bases and J by 2 bases, 6 bases remained unmatched. The CDR3 is 12 residues long. Per the germline V gene, CDR1 is ENHRY and CDR2 is SYGVKD. The chain's CDR3 is CASGQATYEQYF. CDR3 coding DNA: TGTGCCTCAGGACAGGCCACCTACGAGCAGTACTTC.

V is TRBV4-1 and J is TRBJ2-5; a weak D match, TRBD2 (6 bases). The end of the DNA aligns better with TRBJ2-7, so the J call may be wrong. The CDR3 spans 15 residues. The germline V gene encodes CDR1 MGHRA and CDR2 YSYEKL. CDR3 residues: CASSLRDGLTYEQYF. The CDR3, as DNA: TGCGCCAGCAGCCTCCGGGACGGACTAACCTACGAGCAGTACTTC.

This clone was counted only a few times. The V call is TRBV19, the J call TRBJ1-5; 7 nucleotides agree with TRBD1. CDR3 size: 15 residues. CDR1 and CDR2 from the germline V gene are LNHDA and SQIVND (reference sequence). The ends lost 3 bases at V and 5 bases at J; junction bases unmatched: 7. The CDR3 sequence: CASSIDGTDYQPQHF. DNA for the CDR3: TGTGCCAGTAGTATCGATGGGACAGATTATCAGCCCCAGCATTTT. Based on the CDR3 plus reference TRBV19 and TRBJ1-5, the full variable domain is DGGITQSPKYLFRKEGQNVTLSCEQNLNHDAMYWYRQDPGQGLRLIYYSQIVNDFQKGDIAEGYSVSREKKESFPLTVTSAQKNPTAFYLCASSIDGTDYQPQHFGDGTRLSIL.

The CDR3 reads CASSLLETSPLHF. The CDR3 bases are TGTGCCAGCAGCCTCCTAGAGACTTCACCCCTCCACTTT. The chain is built from TRBV11-2 and TRBJ1-6; D unresolved. The germline gives CDR1 SGHAT, CDR2 FQNNGV. V lost 5 bases, J lost 9 bases, and 11 bases lay in between. The CDR3 consists of 13 residues.

This chain links TRBV6-5 with TRBJ2-4; TRBD1 agrees at 9 bases. The J segment lost 6 bases and the V segment lost 2 bases, leaving 5 bases of the junction unmatched. The CDR3 consists of 15 residues. Germline loops: CDR1 MNHEY, CDR2 SVGAGI. CDR3 sequence: CASSYGTGNGNIQYF. In DNA, the CDR3 is TGTGCCAGCAGTTACGGGACAGGGAACGGAAACATTCAGTACTTC.

The V gene is TRBV11-2, the J gene TRBJ2-4; 7 bases map to TRBD2. The V gene's germline CDR1 is SGHAT and CDR2 FQNNGV. Germline trimming cut 5 bases from V and 8 bases from J; bases unmatched to any gene: 9. This CDR3 is 14 amino acids long. CDR3 sequence reads: CASSAEWGRDIQYF. The CDR3 DNA follows: TGTGCCAGCAGCGCCGAATGGGGGAGGGACATTCAGTACTTC.

This chain joins TRBV7-2 and TRBJ1-1; 8 bases match TRBD1. CDR3 length: 16 amino acids. Germline loops: CDR1 SGHTA, CDR2 FQGNSA. V was pared by 2 bases and J by 6 bases, with 11 bases of the junction left unmatched. The CDR3 region has the DNA TGTGCCAGCAGCTTAAGTCGGACAGGGCCGAGGGCTGAAGCTTTCTTT. Protein: CASSLSRTGPRAEAFF.

This clone has a single count. This chain links TRBV28 with TRBJ2-1, with 7 bases lining up with TRBD1. V shed 3 bases, J shed 14 bases, and the junction held 13 bases outside the gene matches. The CDR3 consists of 14 residues. Germline V gene sequence: CDR1 MDHEN, CDR2 SYDVKM. The CDR3 region has the DNA TGTGCCAGCAGTTTCTCCTCGGGACAGCAAGGAAAGTTCTTC. Translated: CASSFSSGQQGKFF.